These 21 T cell receptor beta chains share one sample of origin, sequenced in a study of T cells in women clearing cervical HPV infection. Data came from immunoSEQ multiplex PCR; TCRdb stores just in-frame clones and leaves some out. The sample table sets out tens of thousands of clones. Sequencing was done on a sample of blood buffy coat. These receptors all stem from a woman aged 18 to 69 with a cervical HPV16 infection that either progressed to CIN3+ or cleared (not recorded which).

A word on this clone: The read falls 3 residues short of the CDR3 end, and the missing part is taken from the germline J gene. V and J are TRBV30 and TRBJ2-2; no reliable D call. Per germline, CDR1 GTSNPN and CDR2 SVGIG (reference sequence). CDR3 length: 14 amino acids. CDR3: CAWSENGRYSPLFF. The CDR3 DNA, read in part, is TGTGCCTGGAGTGAAAACGGCAGGTATTCACCG. The full variable domain, completed using reference TRBV30 and TRBJ2-2, is SQTIHQWPATLVQPVGSPLSLECTVEGTSNPNLYWYRQAAGRGLQLLFYSVGIGQISSEVPQNLSASRPQDRQFILSSKKLLLSDSGFYLCAWSENGRYSPLFFGEGSRLTVL.

Concerning this clone: The read ends 3 residues early relative to the CDR3; the germline J gene fills the gap. The chain combines TRBV18 with TRBJ2-7, with 9 bases identical to TRBD2. V shed 0 bases and J 5 bases; nucleotides not matched to a gene: 8. Germline CDR1 is KGHSH and CDR2 is LQKENI. There are 16 residues in the CDR3. The sequenced part of the CDR3 DNA is TGTGCCAGCTCACCACCTTCTAGCGGGATAATCAACGAG. Translating gives CASSPPSSGIINE. The CDR3 as a whole reads CASSPPSSGIINEQYF.

Worth noting for this clone: The DNA ends 3 residues before the CDR3 does, and the rest of the CDR3 is filled in from the germline J gene. Within the sample, other DNA sequences also encode this same CDR3. The rearrangement links TRBV4-1 to TRBJ1-3; D possibly corresponds to TRBD1 (5 bases). The length of the CDR3 is 15 residues. Trimming pared 1 base from V and 2 bases from J, leaving 9 bases between. The germline CDR1 and CDR2 sequences are MGHRA and YSYEKL. The sequenced part of the CDR3 DNA is TGCGCCAGCAGCCAAGTCCGGGGGACTGGAAACACC. Its protein is CASSQVRGTGNT. The full CDR3 reads CASSQVRGTGNTIYF.

To note about this clone: From the germline J gene comes the end of the CDR3, since the read stops 3 residues before it. The chain carries TRBV7-8 and TRBJ2-2, with 8 bases lining up with TRBD2. V trimming: 7 bases; J trimming: 0 bases; junction bases outside the gene matches: 10. Germline CDR1 reads SGHVS; CDR2 reads FQNEAQ. The CDR3 sequence is 17 residues long. CDR3 bases read: TGTGCCAGCACCCGCTCCCCAGCGGGAGCGAACACCGGGGAG. As protein: CASTRSPAGANTGE. The CDR3 in its entirety is CASTRSPAGANTGELFF.

As concerns this clone: The CDR3 end falls 3 residues outside the read, so it is completed with the germline J gene. This sequence joins TRBV7-9 and TRBJ1-1; no clear D gene. The germline V and J ends were trimmed by 4 bases and 0 bases, with 6 bases remaining between them. Germline V CDR1 and CDR2: SEHNR, FQNEAQ (reference sequence). The CDR3 has 13 residues. Partial CDR3 DNA: TGTGCCAGCAGCTATAGCATGAACACTGAA. It translates to CASSYSMNTE. Given in full, the CDR3 is CASSYSMNTEAFF.

About this clone: The CDR3 end lies 3 residues beyond the end of the read and is filled in from the germline J gene. The rearrangement links TRBV19 to TRBJ2-1, with D tentatively TRBD2 (5 bases). Trimming pared 5 bases from V and 0 bases from J, leaving 8 bases between. The CDR3 has 14 amino acids. CDR1 LNHDA and CDR2 SQIVND come from the germline V gene (reference sequence). The CDR3 bases that were read are TGTGCCAGTAGTCAAGCGGTCTCCTACAATGAG. Translation: CASSQAVSYNE. The complete CDR3 protein is CASSQAVSYNEQFF. Filled out from reference TRBV19 and TRBJ2-1, the complete variable domain reads DGGITQSPKYLFRKEGQNVTLSCEQNLNHDAMYWYRQDPGQGLRLIYYSQIVNDFQKGDIAEGYSVSREKKESFPLTVTSAQKNPTAFYLCASSQAVSYNEQFFGPGTRLTVL.

Regarding this clone: The read terminates 3 residues before the CDR3 end, so the remaining end is supplied by the germline J gene. The chain combines TRBV28 with TRBJ1-6; the D gene is possibly TRBD1 (5 bases). The CDR3 runs 17 residues. The V gene's germline CDR1 is MDHEN and CDR2 SYDVKM. Trimming left V 4 bases short and J 7 bases short, with 20 bases between. The sequenced CDR3 bases are TGTGCCAGCAGTTCCCTGTCCAGGGCAAACCTAAATTCACCC. This codes for CASSSLSRANLNSP. The entire CDR3 protein reads CASSSLSRANLNSPLHF.

Points on this clone: The sequenced fragment ends 3 residues before the CDR3 boundary, so the rest is inferred from the germline J gene. This sequence joins TRBV5-1 and TRBJ1-2; D remains unclear. The CDR3 is 14 residues long. With 0 bases removed from V and 2 bases from J, the gap between germline ends came to 8 bases. Germline values: CDR1 SGHRS, CDR2 YFSETQ. CDR3 sequence: CASSLEGENYGYTF. The covered CDR3 bases are TGCGCCAGCAGCTTGGAGGGCGAGAACTATGGC.

Concerning this clone: The read stops 3 residues short of the end of the CDR3; the missing end is completed from the germline J gene. The rearrangement uses TRBV14 and TRBJ1-2; 7 nucleotides line up with TRBD1. Germline CDR1 and CDR2: SGHDN and FVKESK. The CDR3 totals 15 residues. V gave up 2 bases and J gave up 1 base; unmatched junction bases: 4. The sequenced CDR3 bases are TGTGCCAGCAGCCAAACTCGACAGGGTAACTATGGC. This encodes CASSQTRQGNYG. The whole CDR3 sequence is CASSQTRQGNYGYTF.

A remark on this clone: Coverage ceases 3 residues before the CDR3 finishes, and the germline J gene fills in the end. The chain recombines TRBV29-1 with TRBJ2-3; 10 positions agree with TRBD1. Trimming cost V 6 bases and J 3 bases; bases outside gene matches: 3. There are 13 residues in the CDR3. CDR1 and CDR2 from the germline V gene are SQVTM and ANQGSEA. CDR3 DNA, as far as it was read: TGCAGCGTGCGGACAGGGGGGACAGATACG. Translating gives CSVRTGGTDT. The full CDR3 protein reads CSVRTGGTDTQYF.

Turning to this clone: The read ends 3 residues before the CDR3 terminus; that terminus is restored from the germline J gene. V is TRBV20-1 and J is TRBJ2-1; 7 bases line up with TRBD2. Germline CDR1 and CDR2: DFQATT and SNEGSKA (reference sequence). This CDR3 contains 14 residues. V lost 3 bases and J lost 0; bases outside the gene matches: 2. The part of the CDR3 DNA that was read is TGCAGTGCTAGGGGGGGGAGCTCCTACAATGAG. Protein product: CSARGGSSYNE. In full, the CDR3 reads CSARGGSSYNEQFF.

Partial CDR3 DNA: TGCAGTGTCCCCCCCCGGACAGACGGAAAA. Its translation is CSVPPRTDGK. The entire CDR3 reads CSVPPRTDGKLFF. The genes are TRBV20-1 and TRBJ1-4; a possible D gene is TRBD1 (6 bases). The read gets to within 3 residues of the CDR3 end, and the germline J gene fills in the rest. Germline lookup yields CDR1 DFQATT and CDR2 SNEGSKA (reference sequence). The CDR3 is made up of 13 amino acids. V was clipped by 7 bases and J by 10 bases, with 19 bases between them.

Regarding this clone: The read ends 3 residues before the CDR3 terminus; that terminus is restored from the germline J gene. The identical CDR3 is also encoded by other nucleotide sequences in the sample. This chain uses TRBV20-1 with TRBJ1-2; 7 positions match TRBD1. Germline CDR1 is DFQATT and CDR2 is SNEGSKA (reference sequence). This CDR3 has 13 amino acids. The V and J ends lost 6 bases and 0 bases, in that order; junction bases with no gene match: 4. The CDR3 loop reads CSAPGQPNYGYTF. The covered CDR3 bases are TGCAGTGCCCCGGGACAGCCTAACTATGGC.

Points on this clone: Read coverage stops 3 residues before the CDR3 terminus; the germline J gene supplies the remainder. The chain carries TRBV7-9 and TRBJ1-1, with 8 bases aligning to TRBD1. J was trimmed by 1 base and V by 5 bases; bases with no gene match: 6. Germline values: CDR1 SEHNR, CDR2 FQNEAQ (reference sequence). The CDR3 has 15 residues. CDR3 DNA, as far as it was read: TGTGCCAGCAGCAAAATGACAGGGGCGAACACTGAA. Translated: CASSKMTGANTE. The whole CDR3 reads CASSKMTGANTEAFF.

CDR3 in amino acids: CASSQGTGGRDTQYF. The CDR3 DNA, read in part, is TGTGCCAGCAGCCAAGGGACAGGGGGCAGAGATACC. The chain combines TRBV7-2 with TRBJ2-5, with 12 bases that match TRBD1. The read terminates 3 residues ahead of where the CDR3 ends, so the germline J gene completes it. The germline V gene has CDR1 SGHTA and CDR2 FQGNSA. This CDR3 has 15 residues.

Regarding this clone: With the read ending 3 residues before the CDR3 end, the germline J gene is used to fill in that end. The rearrangement uses TRBV19 and TRBJ2-7; 10 bases line up with TRBD1. Looked up from germline, CDR1 is LNHDA and CDR2 is SQIVND (reference sequence). The CDR3 runs to 16 residues. With V trimmed by 3 bases and J by 5 bases, 10 bases remained unmatched. CDR3 protein: CASSIPRGQGSDEQYF. Incomplete CDR3 DNA: TGTGCCAGTAGTATCCCCCGGGGACAGGGGTCGGACGAG.

For this clone: The CDR3 is cut off 3 residues early in the read; its end comes from the germline J gene. The V gene is TRBV29-1, the J gene TRBJ2-5; D unresolved. The CDR3 spans 12 residues. Trimming cost V 4 bases and J 2 bases, with 8 bases left between them. Per the germline V gene, CDR1 is SQVTM and CDR2 is ANQGSEA. The CDR3 reads CSVGQSQETQYF. CDR3 bases read: TGCAGCGTTGGGCAGTCTCAAGAGACC.

As to this clone: Read data end 3 residues before the CDR3 end; the end is taken from the germline J gene. The J gene is TRBJ1-1, the V gene TRBV11-3; D remains ambiguous. Trimming left V 1 base short and J 6 bases short, with 9 bases between. CDR3 length equals 13 residues. CDR1 is SGHNT, CDR2 YENEEA, per germline. The CDR3 reads CASSLVVGSEAFF. CDR3 DNA, as far as it was read: TGTGCCAGCAGCTTAGTAGTGGGCTCTGAA.

On this clone itself: The observed sequence ends 3 residues before the CDR3 terminus, with the missing tail filled in from the germline J gene. V usage is TRBV5-6 and J usage is TRBJ2-3; D possibly corresponds to TRBD1 (6 bases). This CDR3 region has 15 residues. Germline V lookup: CDR1 SGHDT, CDR2 YYEEEE. The CDR3 here is CASSLIGGFEETQYF. Partial CDR3 DNA: TGTGCCAGCAGCTTAATAGGGGGTTTCGAAGAGACG.

For this clone: The read falls 3 residues short of the CDR3 end, and the missing part is taken from the germline J gene. This chain uses TRBV5-1 with TRBJ2-5, with a tentative D call TRBD1 (5 bases). Germline CDR1 is SGHRS and CDR2 is YFSETQ. V was shortened by 1 base and J by 5 bases, with 9 bases between the two germline ends. The CDR3 is 13 residues long. The CDR3 sequence: CASSLRGGETQYF. Incomplete CDR3 DNA: TGCGCCAGCAGCTTGAGGGGTGGCGAGACC.

Points on this clone: The read comes to an end 3 residues before the CDR3 does, leaving the germline J gene to fill in the end. V usage is TRBV6-1 and J usage is TRBJ1-5, with a weak D call TRBD1 (6 bases). Trimming cost V 3 bases and J 2 bases, with 11 bases left between them. CDR1 is MNHNS, CDR2 SASEGT, per germline. The CDR3 has 15 amino acids. Partial CDR3 DNA: TGTGCCAGCAGTGAGGGGGCTAGGGGCAATCAGCCC. It encodes CASSEGARGNQP. The whole CDR3 sequence is CASSEGARGNQPQHF.